This section outlines one TCR beta chain sequence together with its context. These data are taken from a study of T cells in Graves' hyperthyroidism and ophthalmopathy. From RNA transcripts, TCR beta CDR3 regions were amplified. Primed by the HTBI set, a first-round RT-PCR was run on the TCR CDR3. TCRdb re-called the multiplex PCR reads with MiXCR, one entry per CDR3 protein. Here the sample spans about 640,000 distinct CDR3 sequences, about 14% being singletons. The CDR3 contains 16 residues. Germline lookup yields CDR1 LNHDA and CDR2 SQIVND (reference sequence). After removal of 7 bases from V and 4 bases from J, the junction contained 7 bases not matched to a gene.

Sequences were obtained from blood. The sequence came from a woman aged 50 to 65 with Graves' ophthalmopathy. The chain joins TRBV19 to TRBJ2-1; 13 bases are shared with TRBD2. CDR3 sequence: CASIRTSGSSYNEQFF. The CDR3 region has the DNA TGTGCCAGTATTCGGACTAGCGGGAGTAGTTACAATGAGCAGTTCTTC.